This T cell receptor (beta chain) was identified during a study of T cell responses to AZD1222 COVID-19 vaccine. Assay used: immunoSEQ multiplex PCR; TCRdb lists only in-frame clones, some missing. This repertoire shows some 180,000 clones, around 90% found once; its top ten account for about 6.1%. CDR3 length equals 15 residues. CDR1 and CDR2 from the germline V gene are LGHDT and YNNKEL (reference sequence). Trimming took 4 bases from V and 13 from J, leaving 26 bases between them. The chain couples TRBV3-1 (or the pseudogene TRBV3-2) to TRBJ2-7; TRBD2 might be the D (5 bases). The material was peripheral blood, obtained on day 0 of AZD1222 vaccination. The source of this sequence is an adult in good health. In DNA form, the CDR3 reads TGTGCCAGCAGCCGAGACCCCGCCGGAGCGGCTCGTTTTTACTTC. This encodes CASSRDPAGAARFYF.